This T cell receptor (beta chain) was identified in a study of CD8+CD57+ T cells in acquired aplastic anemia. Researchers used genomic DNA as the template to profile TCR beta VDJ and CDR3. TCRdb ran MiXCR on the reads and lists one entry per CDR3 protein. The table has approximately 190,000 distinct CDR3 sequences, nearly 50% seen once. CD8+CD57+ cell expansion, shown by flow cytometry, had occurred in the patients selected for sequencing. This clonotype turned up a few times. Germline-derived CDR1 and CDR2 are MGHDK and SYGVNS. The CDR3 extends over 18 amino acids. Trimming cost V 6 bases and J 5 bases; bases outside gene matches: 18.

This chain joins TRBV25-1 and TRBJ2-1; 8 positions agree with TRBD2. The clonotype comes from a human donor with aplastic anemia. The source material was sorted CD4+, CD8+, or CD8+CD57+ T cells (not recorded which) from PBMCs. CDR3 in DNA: TGTGCCAGCAGCACAGCTCAGGGAACTAGCGGAGCCAACAATGAGCAGTTCTTC. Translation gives CASSTAQGTSGANNEQFF.